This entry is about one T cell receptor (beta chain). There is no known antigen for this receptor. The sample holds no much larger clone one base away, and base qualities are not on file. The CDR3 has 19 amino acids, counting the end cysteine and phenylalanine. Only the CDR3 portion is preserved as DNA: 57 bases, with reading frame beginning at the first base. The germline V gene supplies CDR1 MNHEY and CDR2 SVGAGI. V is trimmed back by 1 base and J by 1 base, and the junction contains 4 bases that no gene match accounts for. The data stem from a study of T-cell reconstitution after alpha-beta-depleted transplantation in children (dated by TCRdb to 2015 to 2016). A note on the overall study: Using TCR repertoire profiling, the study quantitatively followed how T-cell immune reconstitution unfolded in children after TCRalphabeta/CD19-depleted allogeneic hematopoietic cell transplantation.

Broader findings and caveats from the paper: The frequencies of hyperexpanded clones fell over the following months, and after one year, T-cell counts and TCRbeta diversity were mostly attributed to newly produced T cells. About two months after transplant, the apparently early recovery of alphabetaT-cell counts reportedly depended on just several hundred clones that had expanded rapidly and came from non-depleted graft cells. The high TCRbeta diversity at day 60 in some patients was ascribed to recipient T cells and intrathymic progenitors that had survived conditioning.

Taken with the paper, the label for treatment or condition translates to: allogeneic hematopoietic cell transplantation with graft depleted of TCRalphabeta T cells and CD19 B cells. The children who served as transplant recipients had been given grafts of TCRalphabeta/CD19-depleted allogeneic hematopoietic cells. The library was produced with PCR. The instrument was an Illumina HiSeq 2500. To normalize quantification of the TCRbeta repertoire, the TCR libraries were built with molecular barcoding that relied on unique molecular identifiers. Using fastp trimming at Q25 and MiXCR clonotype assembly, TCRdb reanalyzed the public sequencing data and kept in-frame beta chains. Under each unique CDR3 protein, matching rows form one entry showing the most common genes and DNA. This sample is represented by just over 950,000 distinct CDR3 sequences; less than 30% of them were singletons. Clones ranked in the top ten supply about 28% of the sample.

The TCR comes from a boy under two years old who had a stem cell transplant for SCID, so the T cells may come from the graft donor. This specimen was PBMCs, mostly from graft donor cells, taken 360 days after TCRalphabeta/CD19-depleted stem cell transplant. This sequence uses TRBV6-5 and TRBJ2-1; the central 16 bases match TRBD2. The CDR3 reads CASSYWGLAGGQSYNEQFF. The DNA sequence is TGTGCCAGCAGTTACTGGGGACTAGCGGGGGGGCAGTCCTACAATGAGCAGTTCTTC.